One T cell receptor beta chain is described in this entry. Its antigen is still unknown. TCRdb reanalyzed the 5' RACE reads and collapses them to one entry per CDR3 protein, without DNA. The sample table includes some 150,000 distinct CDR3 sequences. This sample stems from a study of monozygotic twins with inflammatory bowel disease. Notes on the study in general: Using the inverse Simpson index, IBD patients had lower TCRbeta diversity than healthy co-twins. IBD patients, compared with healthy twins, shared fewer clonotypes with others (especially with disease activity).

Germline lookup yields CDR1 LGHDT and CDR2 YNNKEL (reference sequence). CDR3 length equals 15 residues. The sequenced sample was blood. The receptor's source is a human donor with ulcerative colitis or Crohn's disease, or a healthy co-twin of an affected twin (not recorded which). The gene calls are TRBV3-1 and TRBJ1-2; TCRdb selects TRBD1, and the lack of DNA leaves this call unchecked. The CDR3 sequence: CASSQGKGGYYGYTF.